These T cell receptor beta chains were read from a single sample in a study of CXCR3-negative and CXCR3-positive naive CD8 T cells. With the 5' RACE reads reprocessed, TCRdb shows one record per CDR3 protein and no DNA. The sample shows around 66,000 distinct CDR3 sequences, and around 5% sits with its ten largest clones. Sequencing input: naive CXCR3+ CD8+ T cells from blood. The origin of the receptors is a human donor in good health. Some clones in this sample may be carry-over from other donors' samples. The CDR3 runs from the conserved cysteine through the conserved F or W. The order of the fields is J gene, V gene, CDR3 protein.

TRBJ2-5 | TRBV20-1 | CSARELAGGAYEQYF
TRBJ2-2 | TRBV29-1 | CSGLGGGELFF
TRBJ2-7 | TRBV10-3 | CAISERSYEQYF
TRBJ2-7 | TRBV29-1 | CSVRTGGIYEQYF
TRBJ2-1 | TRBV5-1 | CASSLEASGANEQFF
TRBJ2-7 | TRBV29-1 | CSVEADGSYEQYF
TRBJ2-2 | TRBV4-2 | CASSHLTQGSGELFF
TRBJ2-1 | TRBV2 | CASSVGKNGIDEQFF
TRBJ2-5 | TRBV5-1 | CASSLPSGQETQYF
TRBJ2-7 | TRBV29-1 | CSVVELGRNSYEQYF
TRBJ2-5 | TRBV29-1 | CSVEEAGNLGETQYF
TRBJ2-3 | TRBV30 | CAWSVRIWSDTQYF
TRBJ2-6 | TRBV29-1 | CSVEGGQGLGANVLTF
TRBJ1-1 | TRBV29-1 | CSVEGVLNTEAFF
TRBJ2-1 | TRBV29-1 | CSVSSTPYNEQFF
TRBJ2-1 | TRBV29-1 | CSDSFRSNEQFF
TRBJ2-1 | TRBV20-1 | CSARERTAHYNEQFF
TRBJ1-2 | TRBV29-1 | CSGIQGAPNYGYTF
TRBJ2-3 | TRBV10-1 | CASSEATTADTQYF
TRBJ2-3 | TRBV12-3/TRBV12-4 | CASSLGFGLAGTDTQYF
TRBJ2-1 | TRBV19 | CASIEGNEQFF
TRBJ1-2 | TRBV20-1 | CSARDMAAYGYTF